A single sample is the source of the 26 T cell receptor beta chains below, sequenced in a study of T cell responses to AZD1222 COVID-19 vaccine. Produced via immunoSEQ multiplex PCR; TCRdb's table is partial and in-frame only. The data hold 65,000 to 80,000 clones, with roughly 85% observed a single time. This specimen consisted of peripheral blood, obtained 28 days after the second AZD1222 dose. The receptors here all came from an adult who received the AZD1222 COVID-19 vaccine.

This clone was observed a single time. The V gene is TRBV6-6, the J gene TRBJ1-5; 8 bases are shared with TRBD1. Germline lookup yields CDR1 MNHNY and CDR2 SVGAGI (reference sequence). V gave up 2 bases and J gave up 0 bases; unmatched junction bases: 3. The CDR3 extends over 16 amino acids. The CDR3 is CASSYQGQDSNQPQHF. As DNA, the CDR3 is TGTGCCAGCAGTTACCAGGGACAGGATAGCAATCAGCCCCAGCATTTT.

The V and J genes are TRBV19 and TRBJ2-7; 8 nucleotides match TRBD1. This CDR3 has 15 amino acids. Per germline, CDR1 LNHDA and CDR2 SQIVND (reference sequence). V lost 3 bases to trimming and J lost 2 bases; unmatched junction nucleotides: 6. The CDR3 reads CASSMGQDPAYEQYF. CDR3 coding DNA: TGTGCCAGTAGTATGGGACAGGATCCCGCCTACGAGCAGTACTTC.

This clone was recorded a few times. The chain is built from TRBV2 and TRBJ2-7, with D possibly called TRBD1 or TRBD2 (5 bases each). The V end was cut by 6 bases, the J end by 2 bases, with 17 bases between. The CDR3 is made up of 15 amino acids. Germline CDR1 and CDR2: SNHLY and FYNNEI. The CDR3 loop is CASRVGPLTPYEQYF. Written as DNA, the CDR3 is TGTGCCAGCAGGGTGGGACCTCTCACTCCCTACGAGCAGTACTTC.

The chain is built from TRBV4-2 and TRBJ1-5; 7 positions match TRBD1. Trimming at V came to 0 bases and at J to 7 bases, leaving 9 bases not matched to a gene. Germline CDR1 LGHNA, CDR2 YNFKEQ. The CDR3 has 16 residues. This CDR3 is CASSQEFNRGGQPQHF. Written as DNA, the CDR3 is TGTGCCAGCAGCCAAGAGTTTAACAGGGGAGGACAGCCCCAGCATTTT.

The J gene is TRBJ2-1, the V gene TRBV7-3; D might be TRBD2 (6 bases). The CDR3 is 14 amino acids. Looked up from germline, CDR1 is SGHTA and CDR2 is FQGTGA. V was shortened by 1 base and J by 7 bases, with 11 bases between the two germline ends. The CDR3 loop reads CASSLSREVNEQFF. In DNA, the CDR3 is TGTGCCAGCAGCTTAAGTAGGGAGGTAAATGAGCAGTTCTTC.

The rearrangement links TRBV5-4 to TRBJ2-1, with TRBD2 matching 8 bases. Germline lookup yields CDR1 SGHNT and CDR2 YYREEE (reference sequence). CDR3 length: 20 amino acids. J was trimmed by 2 bases and V by 4 bases; bases with no gene match: 20. The CDR3 loop is CASSPDKTDSGKETYNEQFF. The CDR3 nucleotides are TGTGCCAGCAGCCCCGATAAAACAGATAGCGGGAAAGAAACCTACAATGAGCAGTTCTTC. Full variable domain (remainder filled in from reference TRBV5-4 and TRBJ2-1): ETGVTQSPTHLIKTRGQQVTLRCSSQSGHNTVSWYQQALGQGPQFIFQYYREEENGRGNFPPRFSGLQFPNYSSELNVNALELDDSALYLCASSPDKTDSGKETYNEQFFGPGTRLTVL.

As DNA, the CDR3 is TGTGCCAGCAGCAGTGACAGGCTAAACACTGAAGCTTTCTTT. Translated, it gives CASSSDRLNTEAFF. V usage is TRBV9 and J usage is TRBJ1-1, with D maybe TRBD1 (6 bases). The CDR3 has 14 amino acids. Trimming removed 4 bases from V and 2 bases from J, with 12 bases in between. Germline CDR1 reads SGDLS; CDR2 reads YYNGEE.

Many counts were recorded for this clone. V usage is TRBV7-2 and J usage is TRBJ2-3, with 9 bases matching TRBD2. The V gene's germline CDR1 is SGHTA and CDR2 FQGNSA. The CDR3 is made up of 16 amino acids. V lost 1 base and J lost 4; bases outside the gene matches: 6. Written as DNA, the CDR3 is TGTGCCAGCAGCTTAGTTGGCGGGAGGGCCCCAGATACGCAGTATTTT. It is translated as CASSLVGGRAPDTQYF.

V is TRBV18 and J is TRBJ1-1; D is undetermined. Trimming pared 3 bases from V and 11 bases from J, leaving 10 bases between. CDR3 length: 11 amino acids. CDR1 and CDR2 (germline): KGHSH, LQKENI. CDR3 sequence: CASSPDLRAFF. The DNA for the CDR3 is TGTGCCAGCTCACCGGACCTACGGGCTTTCTTT.

The rearrangement links TRBV29-1 to TRBJ1-1, with a possible D match to TRBD1 (6 bases). The CDR3 totals 13 residues. Trimming took off 6 bases at V and 2 bases at J, with 13 bases between the two ends. Germline values: CDR1 SQVTM, CDR2 ANQGSEA. The CDR3 coding sequence is TGCAGCGTGTCACGGGGGGCCAACACTGAAGCTTTCTTT. It is translated as CSVSRGANTEAFF.

This chain uses TRBV7-9 with TRBJ2-7; D unresolved. The CDR3 runs 12 residues. Germline-derived CDR1 and CDR2 are SEHNR and FQNEAQ (reference sequence). V shed 3 bases and J shed 6 bases, with 9 bases lying between them. CDR3 bases: TGTGCCAGCAGCTTGTTAGGTGGCGAGCAGTACTTC. This codes for CASSLLGGEQYF.

CDR3 protein: CASSSLGAPNRQPQHF. The CDR3 region has the DNA TGTGCCAGCAGCTCTTTGGGGGCCCCAAACAGGCAGCCCCAGCATTTT. This chain joins TRBV5-6 and TRBJ1-5, with D perhaps TRBD1 (6 bases). The V end was cut by 3 bases, the J end by 7 bases, with 20 bases between. This CDR3 has 16 residues. CDR1 SGHDT and CDR2 YYEEEE come from the germline V gene.

Only a few counts were recorded for this clone. The V gene is TRBV24-1, the J gene TRBJ1-4; 7 positions match TRBD1. V was pared by 3 bases and J by 5 bases, with 5 bases of the junction left unmatched. Per the germline V gene, CDR1 is KGHDR and CDR2 is SFDVKD. This CDR3 has 15 residues. In nucleotides, the CDR3 is TGTGCCACCAGTGATGGGGGCAGGGGGAATGAAAAACTGTTTTTT. This encodes CATSDGGRGNEKLFF.

The rearrangement links TRBV28 to TRBJ2-4; possibly TRBD1 for D (6 bases). The ends were cut back, 5 bases at V and 2 bases at J, with 10 bases in the middle. This CDR3 has 14 amino acids. CDR1 is MDHEN and CDR2 is SYDVKM in the germline V gene. CDR3 coding DNA: TGTGCCAGCAGTACAGGGCTCCCCAAAAACATTCAGTACTTC. Protein product: CASSTGLPKNIQYF.

This chain connects TRBV5-1 to TRBJ1-3; D call uncertain. In germline, CDR1 is SGHRS, CDR2 YFSETQ. The CDR3 sequence is 14 residues long. With 4 bases removed from V and 2 bases from J, the gap between germline ends came to 10 bases. The CDR3 coding sequence is TGCGCCAGCAGCCCCGCCGGGGCTGGAAACACCATATATTTT. Its translation is CASSPAGAGNTIYF.

V is TRBV19 and J is TRBJ2-7; 7 nucleotides align to TRBD1. Germline V CDR1 and CDR2: LNHDA, SQIVND (reference sequence). V trimming: 4 bases; J trimming: 2 bases; junction bases outside the gene matches: 8. The CDR3 contains 15 residues. CDR3 amino acids: CASSTGTAQTYEQYF. CDR3 DNA: TGTGCCAGTAGTACCGGGACAGCGCAAACCTACGAGCAGTACTTC.

The rearrangement joins TRBV28 to TRBJ2-1; unclear D gene. The germline V gene has CDR1 MDHEN and CDR2 SYDVKM. This CDR3 comprises 12 residues. Trimming took off 5 bases at V and 10 bases at J, with 12 bases between the two ends. The CDR3 DNA follows: TGTGCCAGCAGTCCCCAGGTAGGGGAGCAGTTCTTC. As protein: CASSPQVGEQFF.

The rearrangement links TRBV9 to TRBJ1-1; TRBD1 matches 8 bases. Germline-derived CDR1 and CDR2 are SGDLS and YYNGEE. Trimming removed 4 bases from V and 1 base from J; junction bases left unmatched: 6. The CDR3 is made up of 15 amino acids. CDR3 loop: CASSRTGRGNTEAFF. Written as DNA, the CDR3 is TGTGCCAGCAGCCGGACAGGGCGGGGGAACACTGAAGCTTTCTTT.

By frequency in the sample, this clone is medium-sized. The V and J genes are TRBV6-5 and TRBJ1-5; 9 nucleotides agree with TRBD1. V lost 6 bases to trimming and J lost 6 bases; unmatched junction nucleotides: 9. There are 15 residues in the CDR3. Germline V gene data show CDR1 as MNHEY and CDR2 as SVGAGI. CDR3 in amino acids: CASRPGQGESQPQHF. Here the CDR3 DNA reads TGTGCCAGCAGGCCGGGACAGGGAGAGAGTCAGCCCCAGCATTTT.

This chain uses TRBV5-1 with TRBJ1-2, with 7 bases matching TRBD1. Germline loops: CDR1 SGHRS, CDR2 YFSETQ. CDR3 length: 15 residues. Losses at the gene ends were 1 base for V and 3 bases for J; bases not matched to a gene: 6. The CDR3 region is CASSLTPDRDYGYTF. The CDR3 nucleotides are TGCGCCAGCAGCTTGACCCCTGACAGGGACTATGGCTACACCTTC.

The CDR3 protein is CASRDPANFNYNEQFF. For the CDR3, the DNA is TGTGCCAGCAGGGACCCCGCGAATTTTAACTACAATGAGCAGTTCTTC. The V gene is TRBV9, the J gene TRBJ2-1; D is unresolved. In germline, CDR1 is SGDLS, CDR2 YYNGEE. V lost 5 bases, J lost 3 bases, and 18 bases lay in between. This CDR3 contains 16 residues.

This clone has a single count. The rearrangement links TRBV7-9 to TRBJ1-5; D is possibly TRBD1 (6 bases). Germline CDR1 SEHNR, CDR2 FQNEAQ (reference sequence). CDR3 length: 13 amino acids. The V gene lost 4 bases and the J gene lost 5 bases, with 9 bases spanning the gap. The CDR3 DNA sequence: TGTGCCAGCAGCTCTGGACAGTATCAGCCCCAGCATTTT. It encodes CASSSGQYQPQHF.

The V gene is TRBV7-8, the J gene TRBJ2-2, with a weak D call TRBD2 (6 bases). The CDR3 runs to 20 residues. Germline V gene sequence: CDR1 SGHVS, CDR2 FQNEAQ. V dropped 1 base and J dropped 2 bases, with 23 bases sitting between them. The CDR3 bases are TGTGCCAGCAGCTTAGAGGAGGGCGCCCGGACACCAGTCAACACCGGGGAGCTGTTTTTT. Amino acid sequence: CASSLEEGARTPVNTGELFF.

Only one count was recorded for this clone. The V gene is TRBV6-5, the J gene TRBJ2-7, with TRBD1 matching over 8 bases. J gave up 1 base and V 6 bases, and 8 bases lay outside the gene matches. The CDR3 sequence is 15 residues long. CDR1 MNHEY and CDR2 SVGAGI come from the germline V gene. This chain's CDR3 is CASSSPTGGSYEQYF. CDR3 in DNA: TGTGCCAGCAGCAGTCCTACAGGGGGGTCCTACGAGCAGTACTTC.

The chain couples TRBV27 to TRBJ2-4; tentative D call: TRBD2 (5 bases). Germline CDR1 MNHEY, CDR2 SMNVEV (reference sequence). The V end lost 5 bases, the J end lost 9 bases, and 14 bases lay between the germline ends. The CDR3 has 13 amino acids. The CDR3 DNA reads TGTGCCAGCAGTGGGAGCCCTTGGGGCATTCAGTACTTC. Residues: CASSGSPWGIQYF.

The genes are TRBV30 and TRBJ2-7, with 7 bases matching TRBD1. The CDR3 runs to 14 residues. Germline assignment: CDR1 GTSNPN and CDR2 SVGIG (reference sequence). After removal of 3 bases from V and 3 bases from J, the junction contained 8 bases not matched to a gene. Here the CDR3 reads CAWSKGTDYYEQYF. CDR3 in DNA: TGTGCCTGGAGCAAGGGGACAGACTACTACGAGCAGTACTTC.